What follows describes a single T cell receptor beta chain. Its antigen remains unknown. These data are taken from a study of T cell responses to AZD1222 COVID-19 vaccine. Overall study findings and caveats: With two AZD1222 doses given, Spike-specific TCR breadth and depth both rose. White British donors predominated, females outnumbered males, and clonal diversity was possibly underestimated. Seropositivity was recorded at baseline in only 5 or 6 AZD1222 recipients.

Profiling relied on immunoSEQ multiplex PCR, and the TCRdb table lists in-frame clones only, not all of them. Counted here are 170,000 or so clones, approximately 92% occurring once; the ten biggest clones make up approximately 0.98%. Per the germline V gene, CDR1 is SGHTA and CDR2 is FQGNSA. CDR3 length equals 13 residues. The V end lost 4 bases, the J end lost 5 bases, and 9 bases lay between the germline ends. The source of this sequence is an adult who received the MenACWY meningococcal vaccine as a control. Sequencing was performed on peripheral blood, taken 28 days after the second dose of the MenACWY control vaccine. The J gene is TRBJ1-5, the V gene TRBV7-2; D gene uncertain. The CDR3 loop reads CASSSQTDQPQHF. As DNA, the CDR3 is TGTGCCAGCAGCTCCCAAACTGATCAGCCCCAGCATTTT. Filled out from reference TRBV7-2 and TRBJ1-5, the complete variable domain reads GAGVSQSPSNKVTEKGKDVELRCDPISGHTALYWYRQSLGQGLEFLIYFQGNSAPDKSGLPSDRFSAERTGGSVSTLTIQRTQQEDSAVYLCASSSQTDQPQHFGDGTRLSIL.